This T cell receptor (beta chain) originates from a study of CD8+ T cells in alopecia areata. Whole-study findings and limits: Normal scalp had lower clonality than lesional scalp, with alopecia totalis/universalis lesions showing this most strongly.

There are 14 residues in the CDR3. From germline, CDR1 is MGHDK and CDR2 SYGVNS. Extracted from the samples, RNA was reverse transcribed into cDNA to serve as the sequencing template. Measured with immunoSEQ multiplex PCR; TCRdb has only the in-frame clones, and not every one. The table records approximately 150,000 clones, 67% of them present only once. As concerns this clone: Its antigen is unknown. At one end, the junction sequence differs from germline, possibly due to a read error.

The starting material was CD8+ T cells sorted from blood, obtained at week 0. The J gene is TRBJ1-2, the V gene TRBV25-1; D is undetermined. The receptor's source is a human donor with alopecia areata. The CDR3 region is CASGEWEGSDGYTF. The CDR3 region has the DNA TGTGCCAGCGGTGAATGGGAGGGTAGTGATGGCTACACCTTC.